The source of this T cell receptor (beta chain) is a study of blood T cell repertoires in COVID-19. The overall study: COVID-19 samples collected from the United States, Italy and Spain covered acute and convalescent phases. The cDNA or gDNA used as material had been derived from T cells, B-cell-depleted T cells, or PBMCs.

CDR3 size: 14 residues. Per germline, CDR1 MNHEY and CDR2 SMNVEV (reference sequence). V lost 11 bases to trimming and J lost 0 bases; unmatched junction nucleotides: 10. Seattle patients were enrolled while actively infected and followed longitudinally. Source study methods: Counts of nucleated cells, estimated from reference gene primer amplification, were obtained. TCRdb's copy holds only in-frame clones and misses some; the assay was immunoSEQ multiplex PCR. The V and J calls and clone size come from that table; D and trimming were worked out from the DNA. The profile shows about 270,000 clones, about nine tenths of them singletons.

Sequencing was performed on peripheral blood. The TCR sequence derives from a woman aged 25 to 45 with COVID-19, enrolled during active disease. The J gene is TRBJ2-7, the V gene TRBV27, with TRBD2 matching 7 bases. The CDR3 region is CAPEGGRGSYEQYF. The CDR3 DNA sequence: TGTGCCCCAGAGGGAGGGCGGGGCTCCTACGAGCAGTACTTC.